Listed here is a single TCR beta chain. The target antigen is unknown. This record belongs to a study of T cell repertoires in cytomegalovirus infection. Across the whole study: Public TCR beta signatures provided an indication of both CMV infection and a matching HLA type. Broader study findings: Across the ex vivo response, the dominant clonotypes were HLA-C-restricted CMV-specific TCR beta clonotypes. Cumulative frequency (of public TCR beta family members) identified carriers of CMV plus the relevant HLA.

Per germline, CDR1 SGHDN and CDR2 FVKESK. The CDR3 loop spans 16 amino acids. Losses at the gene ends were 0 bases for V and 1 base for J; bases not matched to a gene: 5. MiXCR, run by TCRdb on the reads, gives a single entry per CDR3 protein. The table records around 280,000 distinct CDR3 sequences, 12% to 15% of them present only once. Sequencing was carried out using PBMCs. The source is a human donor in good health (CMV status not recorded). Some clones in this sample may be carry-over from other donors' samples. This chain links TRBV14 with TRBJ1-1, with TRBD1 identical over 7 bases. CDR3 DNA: TGTGCCAGCAGCCAAGAGCTACAGGGGCCGAACACTGAAGCTTTCTTT. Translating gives CASSQELQGPNTEAFF.